The present TCR beta chain was sequenced within a study of shared clonotypes between healthy human individuals. J gave up 0 bases and V 4 bases, and 4 bases lay outside the gene matches. Germline CDR1 reads KGHSH; CDR2 reads LQKENI. The CDR3 consists of 16 residues. Positive CCR7 selection of CD45RO-negative cells yielded the naive CD8 cells, and terminally differentiated effector memory CD45RA+ cells were excluded. This table comes from immunoSEQ multiplex PCR, and its TCRdb copy is limited to in-frame clones, with some not included. The data contain about 2.1 million clones, 85% to 95% of them singletons.

The TCR comes from a man between 18 and 29 years old in good health. Some clones in this sample may be carry-over from other donors' samples. J is TRBJ2-2 and V is TRBV18; 8 positions agree with TRBD1. The specimen sequenced was naive CD8+ T cells from PBMCs. CDR3 sequence: CASSLDRGANTGELFF. DNA for the CDR3: TGTGCCAGCTCACTCGACAGGGGCGCGAACACCGGGGAGCTGTTTTTT.